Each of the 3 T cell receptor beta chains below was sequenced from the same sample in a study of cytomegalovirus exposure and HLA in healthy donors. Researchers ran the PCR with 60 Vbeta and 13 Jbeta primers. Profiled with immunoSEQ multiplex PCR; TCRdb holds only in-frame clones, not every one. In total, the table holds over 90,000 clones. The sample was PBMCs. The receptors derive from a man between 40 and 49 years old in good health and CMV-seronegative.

The CDR3 loop reads CAGAAIDSFGGEQYF. DNA of the CDR3: TGTGCTGGGGCCGCAATCGACAGCTTCGGCGGCGAGCAGTACTTC. V gene TRBV5-8 combines with J gene TRBJ2-7, with D possibly TRBD1 on 5 matching bases. CDR1 is SGHTS, CDR2 YDEGEE, per germline. This CDR3 spans 15 amino acids.

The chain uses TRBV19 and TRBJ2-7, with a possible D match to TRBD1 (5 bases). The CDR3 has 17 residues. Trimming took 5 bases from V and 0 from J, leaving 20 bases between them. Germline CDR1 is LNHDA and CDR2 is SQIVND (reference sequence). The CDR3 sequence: CASSFQGGQLDSYEQYF. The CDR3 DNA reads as TGTGCCAGTAGTTTTCAGGGTGGGCAGCTGGACTCCTACGAGCAGTACTTC. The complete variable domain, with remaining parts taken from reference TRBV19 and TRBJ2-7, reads DGGITQSPKYLFRKEGQNVTLSCEQNLNHDAMYWYRQDPGQGLRLIYYSQIVNDFQKGDIAEGYSVSREKKESFPLTVTSAQKNPTAFYLCASSFQGGQLDSYEQYFGPGTRLTVT.

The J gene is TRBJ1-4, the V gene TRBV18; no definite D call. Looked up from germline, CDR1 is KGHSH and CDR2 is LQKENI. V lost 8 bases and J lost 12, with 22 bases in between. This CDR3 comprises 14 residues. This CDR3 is CASSSTPEEMELFF. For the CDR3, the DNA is TGTGCCAGCAGCTCAACTCCCGAGGAGATGGAACTGTTTTTT.